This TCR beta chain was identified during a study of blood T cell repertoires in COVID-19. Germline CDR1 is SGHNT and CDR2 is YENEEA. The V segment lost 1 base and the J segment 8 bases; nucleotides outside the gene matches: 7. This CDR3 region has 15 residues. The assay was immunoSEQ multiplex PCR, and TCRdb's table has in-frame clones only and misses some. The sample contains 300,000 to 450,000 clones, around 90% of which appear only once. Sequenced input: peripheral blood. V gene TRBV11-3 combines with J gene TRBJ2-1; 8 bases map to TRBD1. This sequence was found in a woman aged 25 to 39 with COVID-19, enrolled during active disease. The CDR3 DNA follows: TGTGCCAGCAGCTTAGTTCCCAGGGGGCTCGATGAGCAGTTCTTC. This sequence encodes CASSLVPRGLDEQFF.